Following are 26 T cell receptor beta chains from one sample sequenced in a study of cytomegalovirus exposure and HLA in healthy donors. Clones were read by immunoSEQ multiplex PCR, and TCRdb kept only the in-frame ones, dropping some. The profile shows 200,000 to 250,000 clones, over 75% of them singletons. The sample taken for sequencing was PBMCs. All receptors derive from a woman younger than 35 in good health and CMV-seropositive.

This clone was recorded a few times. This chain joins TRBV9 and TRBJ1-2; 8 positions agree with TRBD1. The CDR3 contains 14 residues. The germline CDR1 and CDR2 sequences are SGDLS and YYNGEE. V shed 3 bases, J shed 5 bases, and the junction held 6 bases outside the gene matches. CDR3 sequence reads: CASSGEGQEYGYTF. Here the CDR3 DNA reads TGTGCCAGCAGCGGCGAGGGACAGGAGTATGGCTACACCTTC.

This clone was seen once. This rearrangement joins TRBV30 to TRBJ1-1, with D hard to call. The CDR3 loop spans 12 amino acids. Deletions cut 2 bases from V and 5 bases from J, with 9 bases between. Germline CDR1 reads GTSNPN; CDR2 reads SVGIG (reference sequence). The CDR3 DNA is TGTGCCTGGAGTAATGAGGATACTGAAGCTTTCTTT. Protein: CAWSNEDTEAFF. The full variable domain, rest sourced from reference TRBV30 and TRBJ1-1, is SQTIHQWPATLVQPVGSPLSLECTVEGTSNPNLYWYRQAAGRGLQLLFYSVGIGQISSEVPQNLSASRPQDRQFILSSKKLLLSDSGFYLCAWSNEDTEAFFGQGTRLTVV.

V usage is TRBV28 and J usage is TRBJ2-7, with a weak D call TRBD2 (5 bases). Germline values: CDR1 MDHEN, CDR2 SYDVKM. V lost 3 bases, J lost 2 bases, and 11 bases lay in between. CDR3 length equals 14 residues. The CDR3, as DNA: TGTGCCAGCAGTTTGGCCGGGATTACCTACGAGCAGTACTTC. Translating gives CASSLAGITYEQYF.

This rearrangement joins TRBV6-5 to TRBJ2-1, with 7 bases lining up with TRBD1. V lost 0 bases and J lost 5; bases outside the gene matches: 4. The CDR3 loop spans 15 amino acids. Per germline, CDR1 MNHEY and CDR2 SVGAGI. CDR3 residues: CASSYSPGGNNEQFF. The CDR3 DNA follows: TGTGCCAGCAGTTACTCGCCAGGGGGAAACAATGAGCAGTTCTTC.

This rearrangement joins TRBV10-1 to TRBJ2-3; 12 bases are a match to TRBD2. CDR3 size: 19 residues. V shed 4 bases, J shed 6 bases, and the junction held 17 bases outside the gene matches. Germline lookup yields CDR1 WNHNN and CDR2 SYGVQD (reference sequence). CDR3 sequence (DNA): TGCGCCAGCAGTGGAGAGCTTCCTCGACTAGCGGGAGACGCGGATACGCAGTATTTT. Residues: CASSGELPRLAGDADTQYF.

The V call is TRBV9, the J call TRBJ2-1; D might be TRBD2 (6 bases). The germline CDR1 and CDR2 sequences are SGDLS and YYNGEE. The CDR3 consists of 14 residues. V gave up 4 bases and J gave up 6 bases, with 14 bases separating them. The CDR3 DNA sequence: TGTGCCAGCAGCCCGTCGGGGGTCTTCAATGAGCAGTTCTTC. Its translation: CASSPSGVFNEQFF.

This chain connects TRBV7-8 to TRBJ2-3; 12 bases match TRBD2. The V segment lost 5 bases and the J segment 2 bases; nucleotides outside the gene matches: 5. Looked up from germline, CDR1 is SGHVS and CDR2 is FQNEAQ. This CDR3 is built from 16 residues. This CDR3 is CASSPRTSGNTDTQYF. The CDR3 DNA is TGTGCCAGCAGCCCCCGGACTAGCGGGAACACAGATACGCAGTATTTT.

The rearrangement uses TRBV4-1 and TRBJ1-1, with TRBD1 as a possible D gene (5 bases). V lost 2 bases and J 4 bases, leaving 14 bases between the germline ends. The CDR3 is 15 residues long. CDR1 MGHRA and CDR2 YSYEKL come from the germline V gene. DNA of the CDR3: TGCGCCAGCAGCCAATTGACAGTTTGGGGCACTGAAGCTTTCTTT. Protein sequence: CASSQLTVWGTEAFF.

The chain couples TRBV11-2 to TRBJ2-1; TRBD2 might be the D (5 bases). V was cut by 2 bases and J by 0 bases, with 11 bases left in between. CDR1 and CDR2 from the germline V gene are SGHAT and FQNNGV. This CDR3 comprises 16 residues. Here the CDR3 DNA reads TGTGCCAGCAGCTTAAACCTGGGGAGCTCCTACAATGAGCAGTTCTTC. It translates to CASSLNLGSSYNEQFF.

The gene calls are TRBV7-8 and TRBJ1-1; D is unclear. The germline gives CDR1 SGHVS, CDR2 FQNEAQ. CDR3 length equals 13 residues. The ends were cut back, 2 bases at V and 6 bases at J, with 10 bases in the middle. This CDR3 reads CASSLFSVAEAFF. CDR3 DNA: TGTGCCAGCAGCTTATTTTCGGTTGCTGAAGCTTTCTTT.

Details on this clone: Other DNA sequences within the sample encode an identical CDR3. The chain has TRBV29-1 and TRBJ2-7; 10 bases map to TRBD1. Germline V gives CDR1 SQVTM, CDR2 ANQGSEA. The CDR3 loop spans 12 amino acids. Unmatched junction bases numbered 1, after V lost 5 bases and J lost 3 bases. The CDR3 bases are TGCAGCGTTCGGACAGGGGGCTACGAGCAGTACTTC. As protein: CSVRTGGYEQYF.

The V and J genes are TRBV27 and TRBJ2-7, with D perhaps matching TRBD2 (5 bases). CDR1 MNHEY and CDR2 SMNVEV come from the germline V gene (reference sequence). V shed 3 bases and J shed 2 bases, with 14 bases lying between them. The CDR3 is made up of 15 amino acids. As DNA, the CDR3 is TGTGCCAGCAGTTTTAAGGGAGTCCTGGCCTACGAGCAGTACTTC. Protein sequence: CASSFKGVLAYEQYF.

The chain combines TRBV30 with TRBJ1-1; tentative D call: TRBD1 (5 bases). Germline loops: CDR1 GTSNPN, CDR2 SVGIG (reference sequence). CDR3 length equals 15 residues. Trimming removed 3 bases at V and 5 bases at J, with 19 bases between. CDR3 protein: CAWSPIFGGGTEAFF. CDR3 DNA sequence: TGTGCCTGGAGCCCCATTTTTGGGGGGGGAACTGAAGCTTTCTTT.

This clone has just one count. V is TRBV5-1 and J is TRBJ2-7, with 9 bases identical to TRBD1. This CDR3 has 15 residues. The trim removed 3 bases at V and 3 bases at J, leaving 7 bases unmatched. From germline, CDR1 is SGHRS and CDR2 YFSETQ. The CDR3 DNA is TGCGCCAGCAGCTACCGACAGGGGGGGATCTACGAGCAGTACTTC. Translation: CASSYRQGGIYEQYF. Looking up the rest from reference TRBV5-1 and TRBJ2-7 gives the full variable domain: KAGVTQTPRYLIKTRGQQVTLSCSPISGHRSVSWYQQTPGQGLQFLFEYFSETQRNKGNFPGRFSGRQFSNSRSEMNVSTLELGDSALYLCASSYRQGGIYEQYFGPGTRLTVT.

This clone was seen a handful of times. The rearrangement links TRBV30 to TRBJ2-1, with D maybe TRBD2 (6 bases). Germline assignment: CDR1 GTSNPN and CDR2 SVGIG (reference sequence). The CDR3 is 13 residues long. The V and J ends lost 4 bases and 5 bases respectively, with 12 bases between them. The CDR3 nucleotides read TGTGCCTGGACTCTGGGACTCCACAATGAGCAGTTCTTC. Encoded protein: CAWTLGLHNEQFF.

The CDR3, as DNA: TGTGCCAGCATCCTTACCTACGAGCAGTACTTC. This codes for CASILTYEQYF. The V call is TRBV2, the J call TRBJ2-7; D call uncertain. Germline-derived CDR1 and CDR2 are SNHLY and FYNNEI. V lost 7 bases, J lost 2 bases, and 6 bases lay in between. The CDR3 consists of 11 residues.

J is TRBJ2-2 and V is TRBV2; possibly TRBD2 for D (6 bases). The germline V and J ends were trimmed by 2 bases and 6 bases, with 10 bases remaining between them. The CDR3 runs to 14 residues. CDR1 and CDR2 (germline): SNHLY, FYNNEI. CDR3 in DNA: TGTGCCAGCAGTGAAAGGAGGGAGTCCGGGGAGCTGTTTTTT. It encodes CASSERRESGELFF.

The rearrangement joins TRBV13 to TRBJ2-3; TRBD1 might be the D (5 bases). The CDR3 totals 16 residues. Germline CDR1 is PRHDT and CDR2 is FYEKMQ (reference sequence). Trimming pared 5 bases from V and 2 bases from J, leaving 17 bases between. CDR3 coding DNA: TGTGCCAGCAGCCCAGGACACTCGGGCTCCACAGATACGCAGTATTTT. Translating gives CASSPGHSGSTDTQYF. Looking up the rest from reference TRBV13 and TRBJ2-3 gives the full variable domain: AAGVIQSPRHLIKEKRETATLKCYPIPRHDTVYWYQQGPGQDPQFLISFYEKMQSDKGSIPDRFSAQQFSDYHSELNMSSLELGDSALYFCASSPGHSGSTDTQYFGPGTRLTVL.

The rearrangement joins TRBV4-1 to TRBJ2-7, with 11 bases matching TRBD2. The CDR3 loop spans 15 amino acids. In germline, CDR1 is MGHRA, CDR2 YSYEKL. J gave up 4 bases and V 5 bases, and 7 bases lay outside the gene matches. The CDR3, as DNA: TGCGCCAGCAGCGAGAGGGGGACTAGCGGATACGAGCAGTACTTC. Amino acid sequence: CASSERGTSGYEQYF.

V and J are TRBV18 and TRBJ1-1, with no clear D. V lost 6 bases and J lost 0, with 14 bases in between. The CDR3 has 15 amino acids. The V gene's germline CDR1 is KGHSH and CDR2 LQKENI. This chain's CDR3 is CASSLTADMNTEAFF. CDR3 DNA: TGTGCCAGCTCGCTCACCGCCGACATGAACACTGAAGCTTTCTTT.

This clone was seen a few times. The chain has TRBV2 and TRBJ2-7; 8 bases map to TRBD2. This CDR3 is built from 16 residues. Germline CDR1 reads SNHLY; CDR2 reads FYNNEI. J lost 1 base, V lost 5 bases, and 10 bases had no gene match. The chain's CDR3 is CASSSLGTSGSYEQYF. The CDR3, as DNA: TGTGCCAGCAGTTCTCTCGGGACTAGTGGTTCCTACGAGCAGTACTTC.

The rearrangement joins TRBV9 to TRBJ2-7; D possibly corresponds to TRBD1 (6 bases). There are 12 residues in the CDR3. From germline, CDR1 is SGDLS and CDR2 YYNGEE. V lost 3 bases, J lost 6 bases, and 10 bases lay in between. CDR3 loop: CASSATGTEQYF. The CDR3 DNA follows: TGTGCCAGCAGCGCTACAGGGACCGAGCAGTACTTC.

The CDR3 region is CAWSVRTAGNTIYF. In nucleotides, the CDR3 is TGTGCCTGGAGTGTAAGAACGGCTGGAAACACCATATATTTT. The V and J genes are TRBV30 and TRBJ1-3; no clear D gene. The CDR3 runs to 14 residues. The germline CDR1 and CDR2 sequences are GTSNPN and SVGIG (reference sequence). Trimming pared 0 bases from V and 2 bases from J, leaving 8 bases between.

DNA of the CDR3: TGCGCCAGCAGCTTTGCACAGCGGAGCACTGGGGAGGGTGGGCAGTTCTTC. Protein sequence: CASSFAQRSTGEGGQFF. The chain has TRBV5-1 and TRBJ2-1; 7 bases match TRBD2. Germline V gives CDR1 SGHRS, CDR2 YFSETQ. There are 17 residues in the CDR3. V lost 2 bases and J lost 12; bases outside the gene matches: 20. Using reference TRBV5-1 and TRBJ2-1 for the parts outside the CDR3, the full variable domain is KAGVTQTPRYLIKTRGQQVTLSCSPISGHRSVSWYQQTPGQGLQFLFEYFSETQRNKGNFPGRFSGRQFSNSRSEMNVSTLELGDSALYLCASSFAQRSTGEGGQFFGPGTRLTVL.

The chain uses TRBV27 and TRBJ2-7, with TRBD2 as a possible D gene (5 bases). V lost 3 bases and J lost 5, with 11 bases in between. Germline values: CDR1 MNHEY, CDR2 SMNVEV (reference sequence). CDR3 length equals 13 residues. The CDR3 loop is CASSLSGKNEQYF. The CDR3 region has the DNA TGTGCCAGCAGTTTGTCGGGGAAGAACGAGCAGTACTTC.

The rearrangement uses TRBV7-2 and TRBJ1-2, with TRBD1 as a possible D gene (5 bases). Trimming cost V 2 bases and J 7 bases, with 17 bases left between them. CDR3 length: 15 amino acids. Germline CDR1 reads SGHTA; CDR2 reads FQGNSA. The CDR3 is CASSLPPGQLPGYTF. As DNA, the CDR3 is TGTGCCAGCAGCTTACCGCCCGGACAACTCCCTGGCTACACCTTC. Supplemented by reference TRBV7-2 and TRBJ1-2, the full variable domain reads GAGVSQSPSNKVTEKGKDVELRCDPISGHTALYWYRQSLGQGLEFLIYFQGNSAPDKSGLPSDRFSAERTGGSVSTLTIQRTQQEDSAVYLCASSLPPGQLPGYTFGSGTRLTVV.